These 21 T cell receptor beta chains were all obtained from the same sample, sequenced in a study of OX40 agonist ivuxolimab in advanced cancers. The repertoire was sequenced with immunoSEQ multiplex PCR; TCRdb's copy has only in-frame clones and lacks some. In the table there are some 39,000 clones, approximately 91% of which are singletons. The specimen was CD4+ or CD8+ T cells sorted from blood, collected in a trial of the OX40 agonist ivuxolimab. Receptor source: an adult with an advanced solid tumor such as melanoma, head and neck, liver or kidney cancer.

This chain connects TRBV6-6 to TRBJ2-5; 9 nucleotides match TRBD2. With the DNA end fitting TRBJ2-7 better, the J assignment may be wrong. Looked up from germline, CDR1 is MNHNY and CDR2 is SVGAGI (reference sequence). The CDR3 covers 13 residues. The CDR3 region is CASSRREGYEQYF. The DNA for the CDR3 is TGTGCTTCCTCCAGGCGGGAGGGCTACGAGCAGTACTTC.

This clone came up a few times. The chain carries TRBV28 and TRBJ1-5; D not certain. The germline CDR1 and CDR2 sequences are MDHEN and SYDVKM. Trimming took off 7 bases at V and 5 bases at J, with 12 bases between the two ends. The CDR3 sequence is 13 residues long. Here the CDR3 DNA reads TGTGCCAGCACTATCATGGGTTATCAGCCCCAGCATTTT. Protein: CASTIMGYQPQHF.

The J gene is TRBJ1-1, the V gene TRBV18; D remains ambiguous. CDR1 is KGHSH and CDR2 is LQKENI in the germline V gene. The germline V and J ends were trimmed by 3 bases and 7 bases, with 18 bases remaining between them. The CDR3 runs to 15 residues. The CDR3 coding sequence is TGTGCCAGCTCACCTGCACGCCCGACTGAACTTGAAGCTTTCTTT. This codes for CASSPARPTELEAFF.

The V and J genes are TRBV4-1 and TRBJ2-3, with TRBD2 identical over 8 bases. Germline CDR1 reads MGHRA; CDR2 reads YSYEKL. The CDR3 totals 17 residues. V shed 2 bases, J shed 4 bases, and the junction held 11 bases outside the gene matches. CDR3 region: CASSQIPGLGFADTQYF. As DNA, the CDR3 is TGCGCCAGCAGCCAAATACCGGGACTAGGGTTCGCAGATACGCAGTATTTT.

The J gene is TRBJ1-6, the V gene TRBV10-3; D gene uncertain. Trimming took off 0 bases at V and 9 bases at J, with 6 bases between the two ends. The CDR3 runs 13 residues. Looked up from germline, CDR1 is ENHRY and CDR2 is SYGVKD. The CDR3 reads CAISESVRSPLHF. Here the CDR3 DNA reads TGTGCCATCAGTGAGTCGGTCCGTTCACCCCTCCACTTT.

This clone appeared a single time. The V and J genes are TRBV6-1 and TRBJ2-5; 9 nucleotides line up with TRBD2. The DNA end is a closer match to TRBJ2-7, so the J assignment may be wrong. Germline V gives CDR1 MNHNS, CDR2 SASEGT. The CDR3 contains 15 residues. The CDR3 coding sequence is TGTGCCAGCAGTGAAGCTAGCGGGAGCTCCTACGAGCAGTACTTC. Translating it yields CASSEASGSSYEQYF.

This sequence joins TRBV18 and TRBJ1-1, with D uncertain. CDR1 KGHSH and CDR2 LQKENI come from the germline V gene. The V gene lost 4 bases and the J gene lost 6 bases, with 9 bases spanning the gap. This CDR3 has 12 residues. The CDR3 sequence: CASSRSRAEAFF. CDR3 coding DNA: TGTGCCAGCTCACGCAGTCGGGCTGAAGCTTTCTTT. The full variable domain, rest sourced from reference TRBV18 and TRBJ1-1, is NAGVMQNPRHLVRRRGQEARLRCSPMKGHSHVYWYRQLPEEGLKFMVYLQKENIIDESGMPKERFSAEFPKEGPSILRIQQVVRGDSAAYFCASSRSRAEAFFGQGTRLTVV.

This chain links TRBV6-6 with TRBJ1-4; the D gene is possibly TRBD1 (5 bases). V shed 4 bases and J shed 7 bases, with 19 bases lying between them. This CDR3 is 16 amino acids long. Germline V gene lookup returns CDR1 MNHNY and CDR2 SVGAGI (reference sequence). This chain's CDR3 is CASSFPGTHRSEKLFF. The CDR3 region has the DNA TGTGCCAGCAGTTTTCCCGGGACCCACAGGAGTGAAAAACTGTTTTTT.

The chain carries TRBV27 and TRBJ1-2, with D unclear. Trimming left V 4 bases short and J 4 bases short, with 1 base between. Germline CDR1 is MNHEY and CDR2 is SMNVEV (reference sequence). There are 10 residues in the CDR3. The CDR3 sequence is CASSSYGYTF. For the CDR3, the DNA is TGTGCCAGCAGTTCCTATGGCTACACCTTC.

This chain uses TRBV5-1 with TRBJ2-7; the match to TRBD2 covers 16 bases. Germline CDR1 is SGHRS and CDR2 is YFSETQ. V dropped 4 bases and J dropped 1; count of bases not matched to a gene: 8. This CDR3 is built from 18 residues. CDR3 residues: CASSLPGLAGGGSYEQYF. The CDR3 bases are TGCGCCAGCAGCCTTCCGGGACTAGCGGGAGGGGGGTCCTACGAGCAGTACTTC.

The chain has TRBV10-2 and TRBJ1-5; 11 bases map to TRBD1. Germline CDR1 reads WSHSY; CDR2 reads SAAADI. This CDR3 comprises 14 residues. V dropped 6 bases and J dropped 7; count of bases not matched to a gene: 5. The CDR3 DNA reads TGCGCCAGCAGGGACAGGGGGCAGGAGCAGCCCCAGCATTTT. Amino acid sequence: CASRDRGQEQPQHF.

This clone was picked up a small number of times. The J gene is TRBJ1-4, the V gene TRBV7-9; tentatively, D is TRBD1 (5 bases). V was clipped by 5 bases and J by 13 bases, with 14 bases between them. This CDR3 region has 12 residues. In germline, CDR1 is SEHNR, CDR2 FQNEAQ (reference sequence). The CDR3 protein is CASSRGTAALFF. The CDR3 DNA sequence: TGTGCCAGCAGCCGAGGGACGGCGGCACTGTTTTTT.

The genes are TRBV27 and TRBJ2-1; 10 bases are shared with TRBD2. The CDR3 covers 15 residues. The J segment lost 3 bases and the V segment lost 5 bases, leaving 4 bases of the junction unmatched. Germline CDR1 reads MNHEY; CDR2 reads SMNVEV (reference sequence). The CDR3 DNA reads TGTGCCAGCAGTCTTACTAGCGGGAACTACAATGAGCAGTTCTTC. Translation: CASSLTSGNYNEQFF.

This clone was seen just once. The chain combines TRBV29-1 with TRBJ2-3; D call uncertain. The V end lost 1 base, the J end lost 6 bases, and 14 bases lay between the germline ends. CDR1 is SQVTM, CDR2 ANQGSEA, per germline. The CDR3 contains 14 residues. The CDR3 DNA is TGCAGCGTTGAAGGGCAGGTACATCGGGATACGCAGTATTTT. It translates to CSVEGQVHRDTQYF.

The count of this clone is one. At one end the junction does not follow the germline gene, possibly because of a read error. J is TRBJ2-3 and V is TRBV28; the D gene is possibly TRBD2 (6 bases). This CDR3 spans 12 amino acids. Germline V lookup: CDR1 MDHEN, CDR2 SYDVKM. As DNA, the CDR3 is TGTGCCAGCAGTTTATCATGGGGACTGACCGTGTTT. It encodes CASSLSWGLTVF.

The V gene is TRBV21-1, the J gene TRBJ2-7. TRBV21-1 constitutes a pseudogene. The CDR3 length is 14 residues. CDR3 in DNA: TGTGCCAGCAGCAAAAAAGGGGACCGGGACGACCGATACTTC. It translates to CASSKKGDRDDRYF.

This sequence joins TRBV6-5 and TRBJ1-3, with D possibly TRBD1 on 5 matching bases. V was shortened by 2 bases and J by 7 bases, with 12 bases between the two germline ends. This CDR3 has 14 residues. Germline CDR1 is MNHEY and CDR2 is SVGAGI. The CDR3 DNA is TGTGCCAGCAGTTACAGCAGGGTGCGGAACACCATATATTTT. Encoded protein: CASSYSRVRNTIYF.

The chain is built from TRBV27 and TRBJ1-2; TRBD1 agrees at 7 bases. The germline V gene has CDR1 MNHEY and CDR2 SMNVEV (reference sequence). The CDR3 is made up of 13 amino acids. V was pared by 3 bases and J by 6 bases, with 4 bases of the junction left unmatched. DNA of the CDR3: TGTGCCAGCAGTTTGACCAGGGGGGATGGCTACACCTTC. It encodes CASSLTRGDGYTF.

The V and J genes are TRBV14 and TRBJ1-6; the D gene is possibly TRBD1 (5 bases). The ends were cut back, 0 bases at V and 10 bases at J, with 13 bases in the middle. CDR1 SGHDN and CDR2 FVKESK come from the germline V gene. CDR3 length: 15 amino acids. CDR3 coding DNA: TGTGCCAGCAGCCAAGATAGGGGCGTCAGATCACCCCTCCACTTT. Translation gives CASSQDRGVRSPLHF. The variable domain in full, completed from reference TRBV14 and TRBJ1-6, reads EAGVTQFPSHSVIEKGQTVTLRCDPISGHDNLYWYRRVMGKEIKFLLHFVKESKQDESGMPNNRFLAERTGGTYSTLKVQPAELEDSGVYFCASSQDRGVRSPLHFGNGTRLTVT.

This clone was counted a single time. Written as DNA, the CDR3 is TGTGCCAGCAGTGAAGCGCAGGAGGGTCTGGGGGGGAAGCAGCCCCAGCATTTT. Translation: CASSEAQEGLGGKQPQHF. This chain uses TRBV2 with TRBJ1-5; possibly TRBD1 for D (5 bases). V was trimmed by 0 bases and J by 7 bases, leaving 22 bases between them. Per germline, CDR1 SNHLY and CDR2 FYNNEI. CDR3 length: 18 residues.

The rearrangement uses TRBV19 and TRBJ2-5, with 11 bases matching TRBD2. Matching the DNA end better, TRBJ2-7 makes the J call doubtful. The CDR3 sequence is 15 residues long. Germline V gene lookup returns CDR1 LNHDA and CDR2 SQIVND (reference sequence). The CDR3 sequence: CASSPTSGSSYEQYF. The CDR3 nucleotides are TGTGCCAGTAGTCCAACTAGCGGGAGCTCCTACGAGCAGTACTTC.